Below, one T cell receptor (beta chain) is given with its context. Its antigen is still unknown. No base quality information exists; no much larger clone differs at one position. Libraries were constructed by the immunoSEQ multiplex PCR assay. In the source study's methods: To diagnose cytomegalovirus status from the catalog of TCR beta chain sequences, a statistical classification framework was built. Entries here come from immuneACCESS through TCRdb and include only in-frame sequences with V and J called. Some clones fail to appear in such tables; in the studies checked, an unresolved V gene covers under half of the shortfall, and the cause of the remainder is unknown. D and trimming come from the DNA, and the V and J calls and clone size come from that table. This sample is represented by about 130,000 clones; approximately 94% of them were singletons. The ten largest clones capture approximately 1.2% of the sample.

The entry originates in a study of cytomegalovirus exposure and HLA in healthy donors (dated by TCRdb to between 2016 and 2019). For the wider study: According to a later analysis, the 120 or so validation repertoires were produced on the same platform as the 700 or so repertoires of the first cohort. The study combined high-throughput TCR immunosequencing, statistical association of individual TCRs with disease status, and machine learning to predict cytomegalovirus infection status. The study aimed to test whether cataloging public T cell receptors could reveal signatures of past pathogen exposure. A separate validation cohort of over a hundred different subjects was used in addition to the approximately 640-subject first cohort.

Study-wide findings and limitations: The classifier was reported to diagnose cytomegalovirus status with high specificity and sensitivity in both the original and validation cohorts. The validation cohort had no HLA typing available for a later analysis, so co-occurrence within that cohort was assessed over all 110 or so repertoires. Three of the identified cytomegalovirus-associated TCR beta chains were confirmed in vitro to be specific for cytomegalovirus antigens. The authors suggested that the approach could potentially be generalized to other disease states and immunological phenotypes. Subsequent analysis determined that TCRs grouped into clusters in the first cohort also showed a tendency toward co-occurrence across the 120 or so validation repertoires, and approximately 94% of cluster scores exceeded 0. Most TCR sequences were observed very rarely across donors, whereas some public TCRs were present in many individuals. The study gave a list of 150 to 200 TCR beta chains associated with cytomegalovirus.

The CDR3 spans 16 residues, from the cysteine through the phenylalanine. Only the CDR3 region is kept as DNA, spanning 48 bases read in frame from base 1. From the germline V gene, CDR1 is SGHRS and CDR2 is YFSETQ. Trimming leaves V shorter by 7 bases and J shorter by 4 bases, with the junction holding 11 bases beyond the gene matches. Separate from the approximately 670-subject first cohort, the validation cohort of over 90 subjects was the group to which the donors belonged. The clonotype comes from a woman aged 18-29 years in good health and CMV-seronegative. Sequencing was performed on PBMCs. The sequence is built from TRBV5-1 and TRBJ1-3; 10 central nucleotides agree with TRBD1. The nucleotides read TGCGCCAGCTCGCTGGGCGGGACAGGGGTCGGAAACACCATATATTTT. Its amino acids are CASSLGGTGVGNTIYF.